Below, one T cell receptor beta chain is given with its context. Memory CD4+ cells were the fraction left after CD45RA+ naive selection. The data stem from a study of shared clonotypes between healthy human individuals. The CDR3 contains 13 residues. V lost 5 bases, J lost 4 bases, and 4 bases stayed unmatched. Germline V lookup: CDR1 MGHDK, CDR2 SYGVNS. The table came from immunoSEQ multiplex PCR; TCRdb's copy has only in-frame clones and leaves some out. The sample has 190,000 or so clones, approximately 60% seen once. The sequencing input was memory CD4+ T cells sorted from blood. Regarding subset: CD45RA-negative fraction. The V gene is TRBV25-1, the J gene TRBJ1-2, with TRBD1 identical over 7 bases. This clonotype originated in a man in his thirties or forties in good health. In DNA form, the CDR3 reads TGTGCCAGCAGTATGGGACAGCTCTATGGCTACACCTTC. Its translation: CASSMGQLYGYTF.